A selection of T cell receptor beta chains follows, all from one sample in a study of T-cell reconstitution after alpha-beta-depleted transplantation in children. TCRdb reanalysed the PCR reads using MiXCR and keeps one entry per CDR3 protein. The sample shows a few hundred thousand distinct CDR3 sequences, nearly 10% of them seen only once. This sample comprised PBMCs from the stem cell graft donor, obtained from the stem cell graft. These receptors were collected from a human donor who donated a stem cell graft to a child with SCID. Each CDR3 is given with its conserved first and last residue. Each record gives: V gene, J gene, clone size, CDR3 protein. Expanded clones get a size class; other rows say once, few or many, or leave the size out.

V: TRBV5-1; J: TRBJ1-1; size: -; CDR3: CASSTRGLTPMNTEAFF
V: TRBV7-6; J: TRBJ1-2; size: -; CDR3: CASSPAQGGEGYTF
V: TRBV6-1; J: TRBJ2-7; size: -; CDR3: CASKPGGSNEQYF
V: TRBV20-1; J: TRBJ2-7; size: few; CDR3: CSAIPTSGGDYEQYF
V: TRBV5-1; J: TRBJ2-7; size: few; CDR3: CASSLAGNLVRAGEQYF
V: TRBV7-9; J: TRBJ1-6; size: -; CDR3: CASSFDRQIGWSPLHF
V: TRBV3-1; J: TRBJ2-1; size: few; CDR3: CASSQGEAKPRGNEQFF
V: TRBV7-6; J: TRBJ1-4; size: -; CDR3: CASSLAPTGIATNEKLFF
V: TRBV15; J: TRBJ2-7; size: few; CDR3: CATSRVGSEQYF
V: TRBV9; J: TRBJ2-7; size: many; CDR3: CASSPYGQGAYEQYF
V: TRBV3-1; J: TRBJ2-1; size: -; CDR3: CACSQGSGTFHEQFF
V: TRBV27; J: TRBJ2-3; size: many; CDR3: CASRQNSGGAQDTQYF
V: TRBV7-7; J: TRBJ2-2; size: -; CDR3: CASSTGVGTGELFF
V: TRBV19; J: TRBJ2-3; size: -; CDR3: CASSISKATDTQYF
V: TRBV7-2; J: TRBJ2-7; size: few; CDR3: CASSFQGVYEQYF
V: TRBV5-1; J: TRBJ2-7; size: few; CDR3: CASSLEERGGEEQYF
V: TRBV27; J: TRBJ1-1; size: few; CDR3: CASSPIPLVTEAFF
V: TRBV5-1; J: TRBJ2-1; size: -; CDR3: CASSLALGLANEQFF
V: TRBV10-3; J: TRBJ2-3; size: -; CDR3: CAINRQGWSDTQYF
V: TRBV2; J: TRBJ2-5; size: -; CDR3: CASRWGGPQETQYF
V: TRBV7-9; J: TRBJ2-3; size: -; CDR3: CASSPFGDGDTQYF
V: TRBV14; J: TRBJ2-3; size: many; CDR3: CASSQDWGGDTQYF